The next 15 T cell receptor beta chains were all read from a single sample in a study of human T cells and chemical hapten exposure. Time point noted: patch test 3, about 24 weeks after DPC sensitization. Treatment noted: therapeutic diphenylcyclopropenone sensitization with weekly scalp DPC. A single record per CDR3 protein comes from TCRdb applying MiXCR to the RACE reads. This sample yields some 52,000 distinct CDR3 sequences, of which 9.9% are seen a single time; 16% belongs to the top ten. The sample was whole blood, taken in connection with sensitization to the hapten diphenylcyclopropenone (DPC). The receptor set was obtained from a woman between 40 and 55 years old with alopecia areata. Some clones in this sample may be carry-over from other donors' samples.

The V and J genes are TRBV5-1 and TRBJ2-2; a weak D match, TRBD2 (5 bases). There are 15 residues in the CDR3. V shed 4 bases and J shed 1 base, with 11 bases lying between them. CDR1 is SGHRS, CDR2 YFSETQ, per germline. CDR3 in amino acids: CASSLSVRNTGELFF. The DNA for the CDR3 is TGCGCCAGCAGCCTTAGCGTCAGGAACACCGGGGAGCTGTTTTTT.

J is TRBJ1-2 and V is TRBV6-5, with D perhaps matching TRBD1 (5 bases). From germline, CDR1 is MNHEY and CDR2 SVGAGI. V was pared by 6 bases and J by 3 bases, with 17 bases between. There are 15 residues in the CDR3. The CDR3 region is CASSPPGLSYYGYTF. CDR3 sequence (DNA): TGTGCCAGCAGCCCCCCGGGGCTGAGCTACTATGGCTACACCTTC.

This clonotype was observed at least ten times. The rearrangement links TRBV4-3 to TRBJ2-3; no reliable D call. CDR1 and CDR2 (germline): LGHNA, YSLEER. The V end lost 4 bases, the J end lost 1 base, and 12 bases lay between the germline ends. This CDR3 spans 15 amino acids. DNA for the CDR3: TGCGCCAGCAGCCCCCAAGGGTATCGCACAGATACGCAGTATTTT. Amino acids: CASSPQGYRTDTQYF.

In its sample, this clonotype was seen many times. The V gene is TRBV12-3 or TRBV12-4, the J gene TRBJ2-7; 7 positions match TRBD1. The CDR3 is 14 amino acids. V lost 3 bases, J lost 2 bases, and 4 bases stayed unmatched. Written as DNA, the CDR3 is TGTGCCAGCAGTTTTACCGGGACAGCCTACGAGCAGTACTTC. Translation: CASSFTGTAYEQYF.

In this sample, this clonotype turned up a few times. The chain recombines TRBV7-6 with TRBJ2-1, with D possibly TRBD2 on 7 matching bases. Trimming shortened V by 4 bases and J by 5 bases, and 18 bases separated the two germline ends. Germline V CDR1 and CDR2: SGHVS, FNYEAQ. CDR3 length: 16 amino acids. The CDR3 region has the DNA TGTGCCAGCAGCTCCCCGTTGGGGGGGGCACACAATGAGCAGTTCTTC. This sequence encodes CASSSPLGGAHNEQFF. Full variable domain (remainder filled in from reference TRBV7-6 and TRBJ2-1): GAGVSQSPRYKVTKRGQDVALRCDPISGHVSLYWYRQALGQGPEFLTYFNYEAQQDKSGLPNDRFSAERPEGSISTLTIQRTEQRDSAMYRCASSSPLGGAHNEQFFGPGTRLTVL.

This clonotype was seen many times. The chain uses TRBV29-1 and TRBJ1-1, with D hard to call. In germline, CDR1 is SQVTM, CDR2 ANQGSEA. Trimming took off 4 bases at V and 2 bases at J, with 8 bases between the two ends. This CDR3 contains 12 residues. This chain's CDR3 is CSVATVNTEAFF. CDR3 bases: TGCAGCGTTGCTACAGTAAACACTGAAGCTTTCTTT.

The chain employs TRBV6-5 and TRBJ2-3; 13 bases agree with TRBD2. This CDR3 is built from 18 residues. Germline trimming cut 2 bases from V and 3 bases from J; bases unmatched to any gene: 8. Looked up from germline, CDR1 is MNHEY and CDR2 is SVGAGI. CDR3 in amino acids: CASSYGTSGEEMTDTQYF. Written as DNA, the CDR3 is TGTGCCAGCAGTTACGGGACTAGCGGGGAGGAGATGACAGATACGCAGTATTTT.

At least ten counts were recorded for this clonotype. V gene TRBV12-3 or TRBV12-4 combines with J gene TRBJ2-4; the D gene is possibly TRBD1 (5 bases). V was cut by 3 bases and J by 2 bases, with 11 bases left in between. This CDR3 comprises 15 residues. This CDR3 reads CASSLRRAPKNIQYF. DNA for the CDR3: TGTGCCAGCAGTTTGCGCAGGGCGCCCAAAAACATTCAGTACTTC.

This clonotype appeared a few times. This sequence joins TRBV27 and TRBJ1-2; TRBD1 is a possible D gene (6 bases). Trimming pared 7 bases from V and 6 bases from J, leaving 12 bases between. Germline V gene lookup returns CDR1 MNHEY and CDR2 SMNVEV (reference sequence). This CDR3 region has 12 residues. CDR3 region: CASKGGLHGYTF. The CDR3 nucleotides are TGTGCCAGCAAGGGGGGGCTGCATGGCTACACCTTC.

This clonotype was seen only a few times. The chain carries TRBV6-5 and TRBJ2-3, with D tentatively TRBD2 (6 bases). Germline CDR1 is MNHEY and CDR2 is SVGAGI. Trimming removed 7 bases from V and 0 bases from J, with 11 bases in between. The CDR3 is 14 amino acids. The CDR3 DNA reads TGTGCCAGCACCTATAGCGGAAGCACAGATACGCAGTATTTT. This encodes CASTYSGSTDTQYF.

As DNA, the CDR3 is TGTGCCAGCAGCTGGGACACTGAAGCTTTCTTT. Encoded protein: CASSWDTEAFF. The gene calls are TRBV7-9 and TRBJ1-1; D remains unclear. The V end was cut by 4 bases, the J end by 3 bases, with 3 bases between. Germline V gene lookup returns CDR1 SEHNR and CDR2 FQNEAQ (reference sequence). This CDR3 contains 11 residues.

The chain carries TRBV6-1 and TRBJ1-4; 7 bases fit TRBD1. The CDR3 extends over 14 amino acids. Germline assignment: CDR1 MNHNS and CDR2 SASEGT. V was pared by 8 bases and J by 3 bases, with 6 bases of the junction left unmatched. The CDR3 DNA follows: TGTGCCAGCCTCCCGGGACAGTCTAATGAAAAACTGTTTTTT. Protein: CASLPGQSNEKLFF.

Ten or more counts support this clonotype. Mismatch with germline at one junction end may stem from a read error. J is TRBJ2-3 and V is TRBV5-1; 7 nucleotides match TRBD2. Germline V lookup: CDR1 SGHRS, CDR2 YFSETQ. The length of the CDR3 is 15 residues. The CDR3 loop is CASGFSGALTDTQYF. CDR3 DNA: TGCGCCAGCGGCTTCAGCGGGGCCCTCACAGATACGCAGTATTTT.

Many counts were recorded for this clonotype. CDR3 nucleotide sequence: TGTGCCAGCAGTAACACAGGGGCCTTCGAGCAGTACTTC. Protein product: CASSNTGAFEQYF. V usage is TRBV2 and J usage is TRBJ2-7; 7 positions agree with TRBD1. V lost 5 bases to trimming and J lost 6 bases; unmatched junction nucleotides: 7. This CDR3 comprises 13 residues. Germline V gene lookup returns CDR1 SNHLY and CDR2 FYNNEI.

This clonotype qualifies as medium-sized. The chain has TRBV6-4 and TRBJ1-2, with D hard to call. V lost 3 bases and J lost 6, with 14 bases in between. The CDR3 is 14 amino acids. Germline values: CDR1 MRHNA, CDR2 SNTAGT. CDR3 bases: TGTGCCAGCAGTGAGGACCAGGCGAGCGATGGCTACACCTTC. Amino acid sequence: CASSEDQASDGYTF.